There are many counts of the clone carrying this T cell receptor beta chain. Germline-derived CDR1 and CDR2 are LGHDT and YNNKEL (reference sequence). Between the trimmed V and J ends, which lost 6 bases and 0 bases, there was a span of 9 bases. The CDR3 is made up of 14 amino acids. The data are from a study of spatial heterogeneity in lung cancer. Described time point: sample taken at primary tumor resection. The donors comprised around 72 untreated early-stage non-small cell lung cancer patients. MiXCR, applied by TCRdb to the 5' RACE reads, yields one record per CDR3 protein. Found here are around 40,000 distinct CDR3 sequences, 5% to 5.5% of them singletons; the top ten hold 20% to 30%.

The TCR was taken from a female donor with early-stage non-small cell lung cancer. J is TRBJ2-4 and V is TRBV3-1; the D gene could be TRBD1 or TRBD2 (5 bases each). The sequences come from PBMCs, collected at surgery. The CDR3 sequence: CASREGTAKNIQYF. DNA of the CDR3: TGTGCCAGCAGAGAGGGGACAGCCAAAAACATTCAGTACTTC.